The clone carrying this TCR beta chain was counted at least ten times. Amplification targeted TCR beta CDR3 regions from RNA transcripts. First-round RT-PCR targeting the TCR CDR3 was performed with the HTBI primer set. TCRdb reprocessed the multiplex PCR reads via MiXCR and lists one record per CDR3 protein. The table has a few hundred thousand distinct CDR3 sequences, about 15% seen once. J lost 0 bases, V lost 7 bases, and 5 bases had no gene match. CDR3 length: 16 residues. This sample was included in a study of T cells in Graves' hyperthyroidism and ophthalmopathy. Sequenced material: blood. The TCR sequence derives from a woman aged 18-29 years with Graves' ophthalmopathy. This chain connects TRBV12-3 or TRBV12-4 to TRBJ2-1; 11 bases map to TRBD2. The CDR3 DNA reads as TGTGCCAGCACCCGCACTAGCGGGAGCTCCTACAATGAGCAGTTCTTC. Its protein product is CASTRTSGSSYNEQFF.